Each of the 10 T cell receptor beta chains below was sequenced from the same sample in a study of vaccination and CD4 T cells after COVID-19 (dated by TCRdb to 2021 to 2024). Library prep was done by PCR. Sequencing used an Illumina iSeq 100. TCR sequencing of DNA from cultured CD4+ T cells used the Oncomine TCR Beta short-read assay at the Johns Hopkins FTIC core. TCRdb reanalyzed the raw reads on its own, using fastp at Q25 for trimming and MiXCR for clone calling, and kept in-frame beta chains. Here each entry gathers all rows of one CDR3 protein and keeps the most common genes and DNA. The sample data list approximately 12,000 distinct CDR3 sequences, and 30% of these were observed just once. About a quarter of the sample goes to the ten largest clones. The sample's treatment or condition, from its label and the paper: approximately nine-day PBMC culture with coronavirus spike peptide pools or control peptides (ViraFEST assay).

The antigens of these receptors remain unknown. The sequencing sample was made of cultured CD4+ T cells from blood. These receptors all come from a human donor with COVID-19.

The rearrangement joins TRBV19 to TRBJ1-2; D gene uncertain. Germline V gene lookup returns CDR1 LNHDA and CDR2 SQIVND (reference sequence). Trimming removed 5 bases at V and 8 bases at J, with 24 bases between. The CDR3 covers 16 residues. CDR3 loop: CASSPIVTAGIGGYTF. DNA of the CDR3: TGTGCCAGTAGTCCTATCGTCACAGCCGGCATAGGGGGCTACACCTTC.

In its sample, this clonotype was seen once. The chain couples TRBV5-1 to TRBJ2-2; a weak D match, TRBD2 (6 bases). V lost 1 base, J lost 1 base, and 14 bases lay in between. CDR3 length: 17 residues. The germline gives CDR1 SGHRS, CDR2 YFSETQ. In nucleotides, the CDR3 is TGCGCCAGCAGCTTGCGTACGGGACTGGGGAACACCGGGGAGCTGTTTTTT. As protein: CASSLRTGLGNTGELFF.

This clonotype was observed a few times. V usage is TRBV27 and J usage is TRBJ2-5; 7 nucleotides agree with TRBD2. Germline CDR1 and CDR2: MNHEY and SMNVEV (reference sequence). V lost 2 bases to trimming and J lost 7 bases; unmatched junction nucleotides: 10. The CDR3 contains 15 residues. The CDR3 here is CASSLLTSRKATQYF. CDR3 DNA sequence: TGTGCCAGCAGTTTACTGACTAGCAGAAAAGCGACCCAGTACTTC.

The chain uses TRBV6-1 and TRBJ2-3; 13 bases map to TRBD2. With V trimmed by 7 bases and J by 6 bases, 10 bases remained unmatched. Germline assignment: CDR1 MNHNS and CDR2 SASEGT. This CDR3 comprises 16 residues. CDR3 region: CASTKTSGGTHDTQYF. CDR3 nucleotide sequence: TGTGCCAGCACCAAGACTAGCGGGGGGACTCACGATACGCAGTATTTT.

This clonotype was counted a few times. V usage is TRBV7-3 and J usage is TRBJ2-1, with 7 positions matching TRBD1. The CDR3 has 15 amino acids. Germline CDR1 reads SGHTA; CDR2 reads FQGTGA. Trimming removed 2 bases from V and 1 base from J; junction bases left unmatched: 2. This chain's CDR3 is CASSLEDRSYNEQFF. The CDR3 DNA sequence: TGTGCCAGCAGCTTAGAGGACAGGTCCTACAATGAGCAGTTCTTC. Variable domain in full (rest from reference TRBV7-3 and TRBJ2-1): GAGVSQTPSNKVTEKGKYVELRCDPISGHTALYWYRQSLGQGPEFLIYFQGTGAADDSGLPNDRFFAVRPEGSVSTLKIQRTERGDSAVYLCASSLEDRSYNEQFFGPGTRLTVL.

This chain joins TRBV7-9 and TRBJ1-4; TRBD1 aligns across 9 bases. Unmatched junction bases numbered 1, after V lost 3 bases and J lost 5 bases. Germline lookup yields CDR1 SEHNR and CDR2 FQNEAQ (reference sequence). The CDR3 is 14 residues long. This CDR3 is CASSFGQGNEKLFF. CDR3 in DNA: TGTGCCAGCAGCTTCGGACAGGGGAATGAAAAACTGTTTTTT.

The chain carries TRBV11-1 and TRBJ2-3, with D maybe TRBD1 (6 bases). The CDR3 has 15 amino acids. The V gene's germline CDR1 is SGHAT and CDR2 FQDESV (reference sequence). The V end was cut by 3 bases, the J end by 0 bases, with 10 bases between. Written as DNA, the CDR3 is TGTGCCAGCAGCTTGGACAGAATCAGCACAGATACGCAGTATTTT. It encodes CASSLDRISTDTQYF.

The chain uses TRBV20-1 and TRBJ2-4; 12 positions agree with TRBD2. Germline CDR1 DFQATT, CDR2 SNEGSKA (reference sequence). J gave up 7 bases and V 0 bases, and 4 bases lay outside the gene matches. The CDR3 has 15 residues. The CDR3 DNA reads TGCAGTGCTAGAGATCCTAGCGGGGGGGCCAACATTCAGTACTTC. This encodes CSARDPSGGANIQYF.

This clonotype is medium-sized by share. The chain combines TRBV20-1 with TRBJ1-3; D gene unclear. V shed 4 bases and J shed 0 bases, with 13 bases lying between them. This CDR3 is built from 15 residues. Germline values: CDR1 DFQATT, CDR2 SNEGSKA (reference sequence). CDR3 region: CSAKPIGSSGNTIYF. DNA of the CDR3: TGCAGTGCTAAACCTATCGGTAGCTCTGGAAACACCATATATTTT.

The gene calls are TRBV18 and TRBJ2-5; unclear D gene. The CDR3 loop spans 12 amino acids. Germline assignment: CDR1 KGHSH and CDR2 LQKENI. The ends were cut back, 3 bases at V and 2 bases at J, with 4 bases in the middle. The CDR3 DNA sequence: TGTGCCAGCTCACCCAAACAAGAGACCCAGTACTTC. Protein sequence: CASSPKQETQYF.